Shown below are 26 T cell receptor beta chains from a single sample sequenced in a study of OX40 agonist ivuxolimab in advanced cancers. Sequencing used immunoSEQ multiplex PCR; TCRdb keeps in-frame clones, though not all of them. The sample holds tens of thousands of clones; around 89% are singletons and the top ten take around 0.38%. Specimen: CD4+ or CD8+ T cells sorted from blood, collected in a trial of the OX40 agonist ivuxolimab. These receptors were obtained from an adult with an advanced solid tumor such as melanoma, head and neck, liver or kidney cancer.

This clone is classed as medium-sized. V is TRBV6-1 and J is TRBJ1-1; D call uncertain. The V end lost 3 bases, the J end lost 2 bases, and 10 bases lay between the germline ends. CDR3 size: 14 residues. Per the germline V gene, CDR1 is MNHNS and CDR2 is SASEGT. This CDR3 reads CASSEGGINTEAFF. Here the CDR3 DNA reads TGTGCCAGCAGTGAGGGTGGCATAAACACTGAAGCTTTCTTT.

The J gene is TRBJ2-5, the V gene TRBV18; D might be TRBD2 (5 bases). The CDR3 runs to 14 residues. Germline CDR1 is KGHSH and CDR2 is LQKENI. Trimming took off 2 bases at V and 1 base at J, with 8 bases between the two ends. In DNA, the CDR3 is TGTGCCAGCTCACCAACGGGATTCCAAGAGACCCAGTACTTC. It encodes CASSPTGFQETQYF. Complete variable domain (other parts from reference TRBV18 and TRBJ2-5): NAGVMQNPRHLVRRRGQEARLRCSPMKGHSHVYWYRQLPEEGLKFMVYLQKENIIDESGMPKERFSAEFPKEGPSILRIQQVVRGDSAAYFCASSPTGFQETQYFGPGTRLLVL.

CDR3 residues: CASSTGIAKNIQYF. The CDR3 DNA follows: TGTGCCAGCAGTACAGGGATAGCCAAAAACATTCAGTACTTC. The V and J genes are TRBV2 and TRBJ2-4, with D possibly TRBD1 on 6 matching bases. The V end lost 5 bases, the J end lost 0 bases, and 8 bases lay between the germline ends. CDR1 and CDR2 from the germline V gene are SNHLY and FYNNEI. CDR3 size: 14 residues.

The V call is TRBV2, the J call TRBJ2-7; tentatively, D is TRBD2 (6 bases). Germline V gene data show CDR1 as SNHLY and CDR2 as FYNNEI. CDR3 size: 14 residues. V was shortened by 5 bases and J by 3 bases, with 14 bases between the two germline ends. CDR3 in DNA: TGTGCCAGCAGTTCAGGACTATTCCTCTACGAGCAGTACTTC. Translating gives CASSSGLFLYEQYF.

The J gene is TRBJ1-5, the V gene TRBV19; D uncertain. The CDR3 totals 17 residues. Germline CDR1 and CDR2: LNHDA and SQIVND (reference sequence). Between the trimmed V and J ends, which lost 0 bases and 1 base, there was a span of 13 bases. CDR3 in DNA: TGTGCCAGTAGTATAGATGGCGGTGGGATAAGCAATCAGCCCCAGCATTTT. Its protein is CASSIDGGGISNQPQHF.

The V and J genes are TRBV5-4 and TRBJ2-3; D remains ambiguous. Germline CDR1 and CDR2: SGHNT and YYREEE (reference sequence). The CDR3 contains 14 residues. The germline V and J ends were trimmed by 1 base and 2 bases, with 8 bases remaining between them. As DNA, the CDR3 is TGTGCCAGCAGCTTGTACTTAAACACAGATACGCAGTATTTT. Amino acid sequence: CASSLYLNTDTQYF.

This chain connects TRBV19 to TRBJ2-7, with D perhaps TRBD1 (6 bases). The CDR3 sequence is 14 residues long. The V gene lost 4 bases and the J gene lost 7 bases, with 17 bases spanning the gap. Germline-derived CDR1 and CDR2 are LNHDA and SQIVND (reference sequence). CDR3 in DNA: TGTGCCAGTAGTACTTTAACAGGGAGATCGGAGCAGTACTTC. Translating gives CASSTLTGRSEQYF.

The CDR3 is CASSLSGAIYEQYF. CDR3 in DNA: TGCGCCAGCAGCTTGTCGGGAGCGATCTACGAGCAGTACTTC. The chain joins TRBV5-1 to TRBJ2-7; a possible D gene is TRBD2 (6 bases). Germline V gene lookup returns CDR1 SGHRS and CDR2 YFSETQ. The CDR3 spans 14 residues. V lost 1 base and J lost 3, with 11 bases in between.

The chain is built from TRBV10-3 and TRBJ2-7, with 7 bases identical to TRBD2. Germline CDR1 ENHRY, CDR2 SYGVKD. The CDR3 is 14 residues long. After removal of 7 bases from V and 1 base from J, the junction contained 7 bases not matched to a gene. In nucleotides, the CDR3 is TGTGCCATCAACAACCTAGCGGCTTCCTACGAGCAGTACTTC. Its protein is CAINNLAASYEQYF.

The chain has TRBV19 and TRBJ2-7; D not resolved. The CDR3 runs to 14 residues. The germline V gene encodes CDR1 LNHDA and CDR2 SQIVND (reference sequence). Trimming stripped 3 bases from V and 3 bases from J, with 12 bases between. In nucleotides, the CDR3 is TGTGCCAGTAGTATTTACGGTCAGAGCTACGAGCAGTACTTC. It yields the protein CASSIYGQSYEQYF.

The chain carries TRBV9 and TRBJ2-2, with TRBD2 matching over 10 bases. The germline V gene encodes CDR1 SGDLS and CDR2 YYNGEE. The V segment lost 0 bases and the J segment 4 bases; nucleotides outside the gene matches: 3. The CDR3 covers 16 residues. The CDR3 region has the DNA TGTGCCAGCAGCGTAGCTCCTAGCGGGAGCACCGGGGAGCTGTTTTTT. Translated, it gives CASSVAPSGSTGELFF. The full variable domain, in which reference TRBV9 and TRBJ2-2 provide the parts outside the CDR3, is DSGVTQTPKHLITATGQRVTLRCSPRSGDLSVYWYQQSLDQGLQFLIQYYNGEERAKGNILERFSAQQFPDLHSELNLSSLELGDSALYFCASSVAPSGSTGELFFGEGSRLTVL.

This clone was counted a single time. V is TRBV12-5 and J is TRBJ2-7; 8 bases are shared with TRBD1. V lost 7 bases, J lost 2 bases, and 10 bases stayed unmatched. Germline V lookup: CDR1 LGHNT, CDR2 FRNRAP. This CDR3 has 15 amino acids. CDR3 in amino acids: CASAPQNRGAYEQYF. The CDR3 nucleotides read TGTGCTAGTGCCCCACAAAACAGGGGGGCCTACGAGCAGTACTTC. The whole variable domain, remainder taken from reference TRBV12-5 and TRBJ2-7, is DARVTQTPRHKVTEMGQEVTMRCQPILGHNTVFWYRQTMMQGLELLAYFRNRAPLDDSGMPKDRFSAEMPDATLATLKIQPSEPRDSAVYFCASAPQNRGAYEQYFGPGTRLTVT.

The V and J genes are TRBV5-1 and TRBJ1-2, with D unclear. V was pared by 0 bases and J by 2 bases, with 5 bases between. The CDR3 covers 13 residues. Germline V gene sequence: CDR1 SGHRS, CDR2 YFSETQ. The CDR3: CASSLEQNYGYTF. CDR3 in DNA: TGCGCCAGCAGCTTGGAACAGAACTATGGCTACACCTTC.

The genes are TRBV5-1 and TRBJ1-2, with a weak D call TRBD1 (5 bases). This CDR3 contains 16 residues. Trimming removed 0 bases at V and 4 bases at J, with 16 bases between. CDR1 and CDR2 (germline): SGHRS, YFSETQ. This CDR3 is CASSLARDRLLYGYTF. CDR3 in DNA: TGCGCCAGCAGCTTGGCCCGAGACAGACTGCTCTATGGCTACACCTTC.

The rearrangement uses TRBV18 and TRBJ1-1; D is unresolved. Trimming shortened V by 4 bases and J by 3 bases, and 18 bases separated the two germline ends. The CDR3 length is 16 residues. From germline, CDR1 is KGHSH and CDR2 LQKENI. DNA of the CDR3: TGTGCCAGCTCACGTACCAGTTATAGGCTGGACACTGAAGCTTTCTTT. Its protein is CASSRTSYRLDTEAFF.

The count of this clone is one. The chain uses TRBV7-9 and TRBJ1-1; possible D gene TRBD1, 6 bases. The CDR3 is 16 amino acids. Deletions cut 7 bases from V and 4 bases from J, with 22 bases between. Germline CDR1 SEHNR, CDR2 FQNEAQ (reference sequence). CDR3 sequence reads: CASMKGVSFIGTEAFF. The CDR3 DNA follows: TGTGCCAGCATGAAGGGGGTAAGCTTTATAGGCACTGAAGCTTTCTTT.

V and J are TRBV6-5 and TRBJ1-1; 8 positions match TRBD1. J gave up 3 bases and V 5 bases, and 5 bases lay outside the gene matches. Germline loops: CDR1 MNHEY, CDR2 SVGAGI. CDR3 length equals 14 residues. CDR3 DNA: TGTGCCAGCAGTAAACCGACAGGGGACACTGAAGCTTTCTTT. Protein: CASSKPTGDTEAFF.

The chain couples TRBV9 to TRBJ2-5; a possible D gene is TRBD1 (5 bases). The CDR3 totals 12 residues. Trimming took 2 bases from V and 3 from J, leaving 5 bases between them. Germline V lookup: CDR1 SGDLS, CDR2 YYNGEE. CDR3 protein: CASSVTEETQYF. In DNA, the CDR3 is TGTGCCAGCAGCGTGACAGAAGAGACCCAGTACTTC.

In its sample, this clone was seen a few times. This rearrangement joins TRBV5-8 to TRBJ2-7; 9 bases align to TRBD2. V gave up 4 bases and J gave up 2 bases; unmatched junction bases: 16. Germline V gives CDR1 SGHTS, CDR2 YDEGEE. The length of the CDR3 is 18 residues. The CDR3 DNA is TGTGCCAGCAGCACAACTGGGGTCGCTAGCGGGAACCCCTACGAGCAGTACTTC. Translating it yields CASSTTGVASGNPYEQYF.

The rearrangement uses TRBV15 and TRBJ2-2, with 7 bases aligning to TRBD2. Per the germline V gene, CDR1 is LNHNV and CDR2 is YYDKDF (reference sequence). V trimming: 5 bases; J trimming: 7 bases; junction bases outside the gene matches: 7. This CDR3 contains 14 residues. This CDR3 is CATSGGGVDGELFF. In DNA form, the CDR3 reads TGTGCCACCAGCGGGGGAGGGGTGGACGGGGAGCTGTTTTTT.

V and J are TRBV5-5 and TRBJ2-7; D call uncertain. Germline assignment: CDR1 SGHKS and CDR2 YYEKEE (reference sequence). CDR3 size: 15 residues. V dropped 0 bases and J dropped 2 bases, with 12 bases sitting between them. The CDR3 reads CASSLGPSQTYEQYF. CDR3 DNA: TGTGCCAGCAGCTTGGGTCCAAGCCAGACCTACGAGCAGTACTTC. The whole variable domain, remainder taken from reference TRBV5-5 and TRBJ2-7, is DAGVTQSPTHLIKTRGQQVTLRCSPISGHKSVSWYQQVLGQGPQFIFQYYEKEERGRGNFPDRFSARQFPNYSSELNVNALLLGDSALYLCASSLGPSQTYEQYFGPGTRLTVT.

The rearrangement links TRBV9 to TRBJ2-1; 9 bases line up with TRBD1. Germline V CDR1 and CDR2: SGDLS, YYNGEE. With 6 bases clipped from V and 8 bases from J, the junction kept 9 bases outside the gene matches. The CDR3 contains 14 residues. CDR3: CASNQGQGTYEQFF. The CDR3 nucleotides are TGTGCCAGCAATCAGGGACAGGGTACCTATGAGCAGTTCTTC. Filled out from reference TRBV9 and TRBJ2-1, the complete variable domain reads DSGVTQTPKHLITATGQRVTLRCSPRSGDLSVYWYQQSLDQGLQFLIQYYNGEERAKGNILERFSAQQFPDLHSELNLSSLELGDSALYFCASNQGQGTYEQFFGPGTRLTVL.

This chain joins TRBV19 and TRBJ2-1; TRBD1 matches 9 bases. V trimming: 3 bases; J trimming: 2 bases; junction bases outside the gene matches: 2. The CDR3 runs 15 residues. Germline loops: CDR1 LNHDA, CDR2 SQIVND (reference sequence). The CDR3 reads CASSIRQGAYNEQFF. The CDR3 DNA is TGTGCCAGTAGTATCAGACAGGGGGCCTACAATGAGCAGTTCTTC.

The chain carries TRBV30 and TRBJ2-3; no firm D call. The germline V and J ends were trimmed by 0 bases and 5 bases, with 9 bases remaining between them. CDR1 is GTSNPN, CDR2 SVGIG, per germline (reference sequence). The CDR3 totals 13 residues. The CDR3 sequence is CAWSVLSRDTQYF. Written as DNA, the CDR3 is TGTGCCTGGAGTGTACTAAGTCGAGATACGCAGTATTTT.

This chain joins TRBV5-1 and TRBJ2-2; D is uncertain. V lost 2 bases and J lost 4, with 9 bases in between. Per the germline V gene, CDR1 is SGHRS and CDR2 is YFSETQ. CDR3 length: 14 residues. The DNA of the CDR3 is TGCGCCAGCAGCTTAGACCTAGGCACCGGGGAGCTGTTTTTT. Translating it yields CASSLDLGTGELFF.

This chain connects TRBV19 to TRBJ2-7; the D call may be TRBD1 or TRBD2 (5 bases each). CDR1 is LNHDA and CDR2 is SQIVND in the germline V gene (reference sequence). V lost 6 bases and J lost 1, with 13 bases in between. CDR3 size: 14 residues. The DNA of the CDR3 is TGTGCCAGTAGGAGGCAAGGGGAGTCCTACGAGCAGTACTTC. Encoded protein: CASRRQGESYEQYF.